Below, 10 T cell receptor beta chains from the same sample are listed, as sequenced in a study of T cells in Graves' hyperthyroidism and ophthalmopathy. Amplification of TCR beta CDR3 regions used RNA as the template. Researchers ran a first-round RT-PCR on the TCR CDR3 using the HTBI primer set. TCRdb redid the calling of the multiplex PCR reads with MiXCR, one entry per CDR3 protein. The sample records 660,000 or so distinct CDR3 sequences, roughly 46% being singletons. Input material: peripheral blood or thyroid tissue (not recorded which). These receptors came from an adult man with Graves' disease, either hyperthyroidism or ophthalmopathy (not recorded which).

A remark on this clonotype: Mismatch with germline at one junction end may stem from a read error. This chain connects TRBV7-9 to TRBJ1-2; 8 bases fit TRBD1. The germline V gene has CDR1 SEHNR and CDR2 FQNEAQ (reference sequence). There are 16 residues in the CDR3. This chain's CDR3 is CASSWDRFTANHGYTF. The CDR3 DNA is TGTGCCAGCAGCTGGGACAGGTTCACAGCTAACCATGGCTACACCTTC.

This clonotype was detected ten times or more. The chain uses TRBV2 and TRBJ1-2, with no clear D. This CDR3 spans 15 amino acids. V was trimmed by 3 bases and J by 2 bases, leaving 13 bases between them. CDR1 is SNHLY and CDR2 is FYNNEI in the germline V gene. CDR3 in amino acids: CASSDWKGQNYGYTF. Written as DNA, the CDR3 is TGTGCCAGCAGTGATTGGAAGGGCCAGAACTATGGCTACACCTTC.

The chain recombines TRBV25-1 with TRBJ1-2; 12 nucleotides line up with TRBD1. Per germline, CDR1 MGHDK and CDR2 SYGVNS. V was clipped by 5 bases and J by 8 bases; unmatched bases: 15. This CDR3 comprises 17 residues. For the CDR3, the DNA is TGTGCCAGCAGTTACGGACCTCGGGACAGGGGGCAGGAGGGCTACACCTTC. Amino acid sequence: CASSYGPRDRGQEGYTF.

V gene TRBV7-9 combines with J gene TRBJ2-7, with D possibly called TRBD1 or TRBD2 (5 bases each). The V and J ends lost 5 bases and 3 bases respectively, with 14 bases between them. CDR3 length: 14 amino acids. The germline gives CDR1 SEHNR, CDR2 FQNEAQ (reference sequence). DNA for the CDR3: TGTGCCAGCAGCCAAGCCGGGACCGTCTACGAGCAGTACTTC. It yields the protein CASSQAGTVYEQYF.

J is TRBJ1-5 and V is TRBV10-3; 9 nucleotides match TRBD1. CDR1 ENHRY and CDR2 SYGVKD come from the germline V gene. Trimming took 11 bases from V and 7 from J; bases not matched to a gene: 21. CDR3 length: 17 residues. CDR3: CASRDREDWPPRQPQHF. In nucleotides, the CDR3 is TGTGCCTCCCGGGACAGGGAGGACTGGCCCCCACGGCAGCCCCAGCATTTT.

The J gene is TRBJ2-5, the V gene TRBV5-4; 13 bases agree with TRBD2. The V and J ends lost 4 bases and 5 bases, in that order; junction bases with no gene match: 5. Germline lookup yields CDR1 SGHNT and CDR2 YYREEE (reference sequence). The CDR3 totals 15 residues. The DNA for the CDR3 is TGTGCCAGCAGCCGGACTAGCGGGAGATATGAGACCCAGTACTTC. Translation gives CASSRTSGRYETQYF. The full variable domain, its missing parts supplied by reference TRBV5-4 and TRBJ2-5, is ETGVTQSPTHLIKTRGQQVTLRCSSQSGHNTVSWYQQALGQGPQFIFQYYREEENGRGNFPPRFSGLQFPNYSSELNVNALELDDSALYLCASSRTSGRYETQYFGPGTRLLVL.

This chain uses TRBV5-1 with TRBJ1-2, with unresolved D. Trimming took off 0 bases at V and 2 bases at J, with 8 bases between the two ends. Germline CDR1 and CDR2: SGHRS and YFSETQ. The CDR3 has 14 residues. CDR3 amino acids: CASSLERENYGYTF. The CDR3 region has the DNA TGCGCCAGCAGCTTGGAAAGGGAAAACTATGGCTACACCTTC.

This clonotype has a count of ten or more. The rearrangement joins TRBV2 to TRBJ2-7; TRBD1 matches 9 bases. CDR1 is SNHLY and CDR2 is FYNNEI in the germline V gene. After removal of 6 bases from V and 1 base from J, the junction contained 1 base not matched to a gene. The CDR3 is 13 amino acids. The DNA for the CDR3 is TGTGCCAGCAGGGACAGGGGATCCTACGAGCAGTACTTC. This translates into CASRDRGSYEQYF.

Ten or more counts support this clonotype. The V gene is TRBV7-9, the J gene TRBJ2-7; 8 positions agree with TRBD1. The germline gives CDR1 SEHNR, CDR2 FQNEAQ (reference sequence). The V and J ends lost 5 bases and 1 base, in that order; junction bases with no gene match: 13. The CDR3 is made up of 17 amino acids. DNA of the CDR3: TGTGCCAGCAGCCTAGGACAGGGCATCAATCCATCCTACGAGCAGTACTTC. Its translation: CASSLGQGINPSYEQYF.

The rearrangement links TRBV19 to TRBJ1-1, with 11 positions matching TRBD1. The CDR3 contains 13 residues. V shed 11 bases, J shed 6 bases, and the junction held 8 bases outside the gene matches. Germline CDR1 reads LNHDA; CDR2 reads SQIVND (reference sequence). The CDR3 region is CASSRGQGAEAFF. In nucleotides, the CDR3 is TGTGCCTCCTCCCGGGGACAGGGGGCTGAAGCTTTCTTT.